A selection of T cell receptor beta chains follows, all from one sample in a study of blood T cell repertoires in COVID-19. The table came from immunoSEQ multiplex PCR; TCRdb's copy has only in-frame clones and leaves some out. The data show roughly 53,000 clones, 82% seen once. The sample comprised peripheral blood. The receptors were gathered from a human donor in a cohort sampled during active COVID-19. The CDR3 runs from the conserved cysteine through the conserved F or W. The D gene is left open where the match is weak. Only part of the rows carry a size: once, few, many, or a class if the clone is expanded.

size: NA; V: TRBV7-9; J: TRBJ2-1; D: NA; DNA: TGTGCCAGCAGCTTTATGCGTGAGCAGTTCTTC; CDR3: CASSFMREQFF
size: NA; V: TRBV18; J: TRBJ1-2; D: NA; DNA: TGTGCCAGCTCACCATCGGAGGGTAAGGCTGGCTACACCTTC; CDR3: CASSPSEGKAGYTF
size: NA; V: TRBV14; J: TRBJ2-7; D: NA; DNA: TGTGCCAGCAGCCAAGATAGAGTTTACGAGCAGTACTTC; CDR3: CASSQDRVYEQYF
size: NA; V: TRBV7-9; J: TRBJ2-3; D: NA; DNA: TGTGCCAGCAGCATTACCGGAGTCTGGGATACGCAGTATTTT; CDR3: CASSITGVWDTQYF
size: NA; V: TRBV18; J: TRBJ1-1; D: NA; DNA: TGTGCCAGCTCCCTTAGGAACACTGAAGCTTTCTTT; CDR3: CASSLRNTEAFF
size: NA; V: TRBV27; J: TRBJ2-1; D: NA; DNA: TGTGCCAGCAGTATCCGACAGCCCTACAATGAGCAGTTCTTC; CDR3: CASSIRQPYNEQFF
size: NA; V: TRBV5-1; J: TRBJ2-5; D: TRBD2; DNA: TGCGCCAGCAGCCTGACTAGCGGGGGTGGCGAGACCCAGTACTTC; CDR3: CASSLTSGGGETQYF
size: NA; V: TRBV3-1/TRBV3-2; J: TRBJ2-7; D: NA; DNA: TGTGCCAGCAGCCAATCCAGTGGCGCGGCCAGCTCCTACGAGCAGTACTTC; CDR3: CASSQSSGAASSYEQYF
size: NA; V: TRBV5-1; J: TRBJ2-5; D: NA; DNA: TGCGCCAGCAGCTTCACTTGGGGAGGCCAAGAGACCCAGTACTTC; CDR3: CASSFTWGGQETQYF
size: NA; V: TRBV30; J: TRBJ1-4; D: NA; DNA: TGTGCCTGGAGTCGGGGAGGGGACCTGTTTTTT; CDR3: CAWSRGGDLFF
size: NA; V: TRBV7-2; J: TRBJ1-1; D: NA; DNA: TGTGCCAGCAGCTTAGGTTTCGGGAGCACTGAAGCTTTCTTT; CDR3: CASSLGFGSTEAFF
size: NA; V: TRBV6-2/TRBV6-3; J: TRBJ1-2; D: NA; DNA: TGTGCCAGCAGTTACTCGTCCGGGATCGGCGGCTACACCTTC; CDR3: CASSYSSGIGGYTF
size: NA; V: TRBV6-2/TRBV6-3; J: TRBJ1-5; D: NA; DNA: TGTGCCAGCAGTGGAGGAGGGCCCCAGCATTTT; CDR3: CASSGGGPQHF
size: NA; V: TRBV3-1/TRBV3-2; J: TRBJ1-1; D: NA; DNA: TGTGCCAGCAGCCAAGATGATCGGGCAGGGCTGAACACTGAAGCTTTCTTT; CDR3: CASSQDDRAGLNTEAFF
size: once; V: TRBV5-1; J: TRBJ1-2; D: NA; DNA: TGCGCCAGCAGCTTGCCAGCGTATGGCTACACCTTC; CDR3: CASSLPAYGYTF
size: NA; V: TRBV28; J: TRBJ2-5; D: TRBD1; DNA: TGTGCCAGCAGTCGGACAGGGAAGACCCAGTACTTC; CDR3: CASSRTGKTQYF
size: NA; V: TRBV18; J: TRBJ1-2; D: NA; DNA: TGTGCCAGCTCCCCTCGGGGGAGCTATGGCTACACCTTC; CDR3: CASSPRGSYGYTF
size: NA; V: TRBV7-9; J: TRBJ1-1; D: TRBD1; DNA: TGTGCCAGCAGCCCCCAACCCCGGACAGGGGTAGTGGGGTTGGCTGAAGCTTTCTTT; CDR3: CASSPQPRTGVVGLAEAFF
size: NA; V: TRBV27; J: TRBJ1-1; D: NA; DNA: TGTGCCAGCAGTTCACCCGGGGGGGTCGGAGCTTTCTTT; CDR3: CASSSPGGVGAFF
size: NA; V: TRBV5-4; J: TRBJ1-1; D: NA; DNA: TGTGCCAGCAGCTTTGACAGCTCTTACACTGAAGCTTTCTTT; CDR3: CASSFDSSYTEAFF
size: NA; V: TRBV11-2; J: TRBJ1-2; D: NA; DNA: TGTGCCAGCAGCTTTACTGCGGGTACTGCGCGCGGCTACACCTTC; CDR3: CASSFTAGTARGYTF
size: NA; V: TRBV18; J: TRBJ1-1; D: TRBD1; DNA: TGTGCCAGCTCACCTCCGGGACAGGGCTCTGAAGCTTTCTTT; CDR3: CASSPPGQGSEAFF
size: NA; V: TRBV19; J: TRBJ1-6; D: NA; DNA: TGTGCCAGTAGTATAGAGAGACGGGGGGAGGATTCACCCCTCCACTTT; CDR3: CASSIERRGEDSPLHF
size: NA; V: TRBV2; J: TRBJ1-5; D: TRBD1; DNA: TGTGCCAGCCGCAGTTCCACAGGGGGATGGCAGCCCCAGCATTTT; CDR3: CASRSSTGGWQPQHF
size: NA; V: TRBV7-8; J: TRBJ1-1; D: NA; DNA: TGTGCCAGCAGCTTAGTCACAGGGTGGACTGAAGCTTTCTTT; CDR3: CASSLVTGWTEAFF
size: once; V: TRBV5-1; J: TRBJ1-3; D: NA; DNA: TGCGCCAGCAGCTTGTCAGGGGTGGGTTCTGGAAACACCATATATTTT; CDR3: CASSLSGVGSGNTIYF
size: NA; V: TRBV13; J: TRBJ2-2; D: NA; DNA: TGTGCCAGCAGCCCTAGGGGGCGGGGTACCGGGGAGCTGTTTTTT; CDR3: CASSPRGRGTGELFF
size: NA; V: TRBV7-6; J: TRBJ1-6; D: NA; DNA: TGTGCCAGCAGCTTGAACGGTGGGAGCTCCTATAATTCACCCCTCCACTTT; CDR3: CASSLNGGSSYNSPLHF
size: NA; V: TRBV6-1; J: TRBJ2-7; D: NA; DNA: TGTGCCAGCAGTGAGAGGAGGCAGTACTTC; CDR3: CASSERRQYF
size: few; V: TRBV4-1; J: TRBJ2-3; D: TRBD2; DNA: TGCGCCAGCAGCCACCTAGCGGGGGGGACAGATACGCAGTATTTT; CDR3: CASSHLAGGTDTQYF
size: once; V: TRBV28; J: TRBJ2-3; D: NA; DNA: TGTGCCAGCAGTTCGCTTACTAGCCGCACAGATACGCAGTATTTT; CDR3: CASSSLTSRTDTQYF
size: once; V: TRBV6-6; J: TRBJ1-4; D: TRBD1; DNA: TGTGCCAGCAATTCCAGGACAGGGGGTCAGGAAAAACTGTTTTTT; CDR3: CASNSRTGGQEKLFF
size: NA; V: TRBV19; J: TRBJ2-7; D: NA; DNA: TGTGCCAGTAGTACCCGGACAGAAAACTACGAGCAGTACTTC; CDR3: CASSTRTENYEQYF
size: NA; V: TRBV5-8; J: TRBJ2-3; D: TRBD2; DNA: TGTGCCAGCAGCTTGGTCCTAGCGGACACAGATACGCAGTATTTT; CDR3: CASSLVLADTDTQYF
size: NA; V: TRBV20-1; J: TRBJ2-3; D: NA; DNA: TGCAGTGCTAGTCGTCCTCCGACAGATACGCAGTATTTT; CDR3: CSASRPPTDTQYF
size: NA; V: TRBV29-1; J: TRBJ2-7; D: TRBD1; DNA: TGCAGCGCAAACTCGGGACAGTCCTACGAGCAGTACTTC; CDR3: CSANSGQSYEQYF
size: NA; V: TRBV28; J: TRBJ1-5; D: NA; DNA: TGTGCCAGCACCCTAGGGGGATTGAGGAGCAATCAGCCCCAGCATTTT; CDR3: CASTLGGLRSNQPQHF
size: NA; V: TRBV14; J: TRBJ2-3; D: TRBD1; DNA: TGTGCCAGCAGCCGTCCCGCCGGGACAGGGAATACGCAGTATTTT; CDR3: CASSRPAGTGNTQYF
size: NA; V: TRBV11-3; J: TRBJ1-1; D: NA; DNA: TGTGCCAGCAGCCCAGGGGTGAACACTGAAGCTTTCTTT; CDR3: CASSPGVNTEAFF
size: NA; V: TRBV5-8; J: TRBJ2-7; D: NA; DNA: TGTGCCAGCGGAGTTACAGGGAAACACTCCTACGAGCAGTACTTC; CDR3: CASGVTGKHSYEQYF
size: NA; V: TRBV2; J: TRBJ1-4; D: TRBD1; DNA: TGTGCCAGCAGTGGCCGCGACAGGGCCTCATCCGGTAATGAAAAACTGTTTTTT; CDR3: CASSGRDRASSGNEKLFF
size: NA; V: TRBV29-1; J: TRBJ2-7; D: NA; DNA: TGCAGCGTCGGACACGCGAGCTCCTACGAGCAGTACTTC; CDR3: CSVGHASSYEQYF